A selection of T cell receptor beta chains follows, all from one sample in a study of blood T cells in healthy people across ages. One entry per CDR3 protein results from TCRdb running MiXCR on the 5' RACE reads. This table has some 1.4 million distinct CDR3 sequences, approximately 40% appearing once. Sequenced: blood. Every receptor here comes from a woman under 30 in good health. The CDR3 runs from the conserved cysteine through the conserved F or W. Each record gives: V gene, CDR3 protein.

TRBV25-1	CASSEPGDKPKLFF
TRBV11-2	CASSPREGYTDTQYF
TRBV9	CASSVQGYTDTQYF
TRBV7-9	CASSPGTSYGFF
TRBV2	CASSESGGPWNEQYF
TRBV2	CASSEAKGWGGDTEAFF
TRBV28	CATEGSGANVLTF
TRBV6-4	CASSDSNGTVWGYTF
TRBV4-1	CASSQGQGSLGYGYTF
TRBV20-1	CSARGPGYYEQYF
TRBV5-6	CASSGGPAGAPRYEQYF
TRBV19	CASSERVLTDTQYF
TRBV5-1	CASSEQVGQGHGYTF
TRBV9	CASSTGDGNQPQHF
TRBV2	CASGPGLAGEAYNEQFF
TRBV4-1	CASSQPGAGGFYEQYF
TRBV18	CASSPRSLAGGKNLYEQYF
TRBV5-6	CASSLFVAGALTEQFF
TRBV9	CASSVVNIGDSRTTYNEQFF
TRBV20-1	CSAPTGYNQPQHF
TRBV5-1	CASILIGLAGATDTQYF
TRBV2	CASSESGREPYEQYF
TRBV6-5	CASGPSVGNQPQHF
TRBV4-2	CASSQGGGVGTEAFF
TRBV7-2	CASSLVPSGFSEHEQFF
TRBV3-1	CASSLLDRPGNSPLHF
TRBV12-3/TRBV12-4	CASTRSGASTDTQYF
TRBV6-6	CASSYLYTGGMSGYTF